These T cell receptor beta chains were read from a single sample in a study of identical twins. TCRdb called the 5' RACE reads again in MiXCR, with one record for every CDR3 protein. The sample records over 200,000 distinct CDR3 sequences, about 6.7% being singletons. This same sample was also part of a study on T cells expressing NK-cell markers.

Sequencing input: CD8+ T cells sorted from blood. The source is a woman between 18 and 29 years old in good health. The CDR3 runs from the conserved cysteine through the conserved F or W. Each record gives: clone size, D gene, J gene, V gene, CDR3 protein, CDR3 DNA. The D gene is left open where the match is weak. Not all rows give a size; the values are once, few, many and, for expanded clones, a class.

>few|.|TRBJ2-7|TRBV7-8
CASSDIGQTSYEQYF
TGTGCCAGCAGCGACATCGGACAGACTAGCTACGAGCAGTACTTC
>few|TRBD1|TRBJ2-5|TRBV30
CAWSVYRDRETQYF
TGTGCCTGGAGTGTATACAGGGACAGGGAGACCCAGTACTTC
>many|.|TRBJ2-5|TRBV29-1
CSVEGQETQYF
TGCAGCGTTGAAGGGCAAGAGACCCAGTACTTC
>many|.|TRBJ1-2|TRBV5-6
CASSFGTESYGYTF
TGTGCCAGCAGCTTCGGAACAGAATCCTATGGCTACACCTTC
>many|TRBD1|TRBJ2-1|TRBV7-2
CASSDWTGVYNEQFF
TGTGCCAGCAGCGACTGGACAGGGGTTTACAATGAGCAGTTCTTC
>.|.|TRBJ2-7|TRBV6-1
CASSEVWGSYEQYF
TGTGCCAGCAGTGAAGTTTGGGGTTCCTACGAGCAGTACTTC
>many|TRBD1|TRBJ2-1|TRBV29-1
CSASEGQGFNNEQFF
TGCAGCGCATCTGAGGGACAGGGGTTTAACAATGAGCAGTTCTTC
>many|TRBD1|TRBJ2-4|TRBV5-4
CASSDRGGGNIQYF
TGTGCCAGCAGCGACAGGGGGGGCGGAAACATTCAGTACTTC
>.|.|TRBJ1-1|TRBV7-9
CASSFFPPREAFF
TGTGCCAGCAGCTTCTTTCCCCCCAGGGAGGCTTTCTTT
>many|.|TRBJ2-7|TRBV4-1
CASSPTEGGYEQYF
TGCGCCAGCAGCCCGACCGAGGGGGGGTACGAGCAGTACTTC
>few|.|TRBJ2-1|TRBV27
CATAWGSSYNEQFF
TGTGCCACCGCCTGGGGTAGCTCCTACAATGAGCAGTTCTTC
>many|.|TRBJ1-1|TRBV12-3/TRBV12-4
CASSFPTTPDPEAFF
TGTGCCAGCAGTTTCCCTACAACCCCAGACCCTGAAGCTTTCTTT
>.|.|TRBJ2-1|TRBV11-2
CASSSSNYNEQFF
TGTGCCAGCAGCTCCTCCAATTACAATGAGCAGTTCTTC
>few|.|TRBJ2-5|TRBV10-3
CAISDTETQYF
TGTGCCATCAGTGATACGGAGACCCAGTACTTC
>many|.|TRBJ1-1|TRBV5-1
CASSLEVNTEAFF
TGCGCCAGCAGCTTGGAAGTGAACACTGAAGCTTTCTTT
>.|.|TRBJ1-1|TRBV2
CASSDFKAFF
TGTGCCAGCAGTGACTTCAAAGCTTTCTTT
>many|.|TRBJ2-7|TRBV5-1
CASSLGDGEGSYEQYF
TGCGCCAGCAGCCTAGGTGACGGGGAAGGGTCCTACGAGCAGTACTTC
>many|.|TRBJ1-2|TRBV9
CASSSGGANYGYTF
TGTGCCAGCAGCTCCGGAGGCGCTAACTATGGCTACACCTTC
>few|.|TRBJ2-7|TRBV12-3/TRBV12-4
CASSYTGSPYEQYF
TGTGCCAGCAGCTATACAGGTTCCCCTTACGAGCAGTACTTC
>few|.|TRBJ2-7|TRBV7-6
CASSSGPRYEQYF
TGTGCCAGCAGCTCTGGGCCCCGGTACGAGCAGTACTTC
>few|.|TRBJ1-5|TRBV7-6
CASTPGGAQPQHF
TGTGCCAGCACACCCGGTGGAGCTCAGCCCCAGCATTTT
>few|.|TRBJ2-3|TRBV27
CASSLSAGISAQYF
TGTGCCAGCAGTTTATCCGCAGGGATCAGTGCGCAGTATTTT
>.|.|TRBJ2-4|TRBV7-8
CASSDWVAALGAFAKNIQYF
TGTGCCAGCAGCGATTGGGTGGCGGCCCTGGGAGCGTTTGCCAAAAACATTCAGTACTTC
>many|.|TRBJ1-1|TRBV12-3/TRBV12-4
CASSLVLAANTEAFF
TGTGCCAGCAGTTTAGTCTTGGCAGCGAACACTGAAGCTTTCTTT
>.|TRBD2|TRBJ2-5|TRBV13
CAVNGGGVQETQYF
TGTGCCGTGAATGGGGGAGGGGTCCAAGAGACCCAGTACTTC
>few|.|TRBJ1-4|TRBV12-3/TRBV12-4
CASSDRDKDEKLFF
TGTGCCAGCAGTGACCGGGACAAGGATGAAAAACTGTTTTTT
>few|.|TRBJ1-5|TRBV15
CATSTRNFYSNQPQHF
TGTGCCACCAGCACCAGGAACTTTTATAGCAATCAGCCCCAGCATTTT
>.|TRBD2|TRBJ2-7|TRBV9
CASSVDGTTYEQYF
TGTGCCAGCAGCGTAGACGGGACTACCTACGAGCAGTACTTC
>many|TRBD2|TRBJ2-1|TRBV12-3/TRBV12-4
CASGGAGGLNEQFF
TGTGCCAGTGGCGGAGCGGGGGGGCTCAATGAGCAGTTCTTC
>.|.|TRBJ1-2|TRBV9
CASSRAGENYGYTF
TGTGCCAGCAGCAGAGCCGGAGAAAACTATGGCTACACCTTC
>few|.|TRBJ2-2|TRBV9
CASSFPMWATANTGELFF
TGTGCCAGCAGCTTCCCGATGTGGGCCACAGCGAACACCGGGGAGCTGTTTTTT
>.|TRBD2|TRBJ2-5|TRBV12-3/TRBV12-4
CASSQRLAGVVETQYF
TGTGCCAGCAGCCAGCGACTAGCGGGGGTGGTAGAGACCCAGTACTTC
>few|TRBD2|TRBJ2-2|TRBV12-5
CASAGGPATGELFF
TGTGCTAGTGCGGGGGGGCCCGCTACCGGGGAGCTGTTTTTT
>.|.|TRBJ1-2|TRBV9
CASSAWQSGGYGYTF
TGTGCCAGCAGCGCCTGGCAAAGTGGGGGCTATGGCTACACCTTC
>.|TRBD1|TRBJ1-1|TRBV20-1
CSAGQFSRMNTEAFF
TGCAGTGCGGGACAGTTCAGCCGGATGAACACTGAAGCTTTCTTT
>.|.|TRBJ1-4|TRBV7-9
CASSFTGGLNEKLFF
TGTGCCAGCAGCTTCACAGGCGGCCTTAATGAAAAACTGTTTTTT
>many|TRBD2|TRBJ2-7|TRBV10-3
CAISDGTSFYEQYF
TGTGCCATCAGTGACGGGACTAGCTTCTACGAGCAGTACTTC
>many|.|TRBJ2-7|TRBV5-1
CASSLVAYSYEQYF
TGCGCCAGCAGCTTGGTGGCCTACTCCTACGAGCAGTACTTC
>many|.|TRBJ2-7|TRBV15
CATSAPGRSSSSYEQYF
TGTGCCACCAGCGCTCCAGGACGGAGTTCCAGCTCCTACGAGCAGTACTTC
>few|.|TRBJ2-7|TRBV13
CASSLVPGNEQYF
TGTGCCAGCAGCTTAGTGCCTGGGAACGAGCAGTACTTC
>few|.|TRBJ1-1|TRBV19
CASSILGVGTEAFF
TGTGCCAGTAGTATCTTAGGGGTGGGCACTGAAGCTTTCTTT
>many|.|TRBJ2-2|TRBV6-1
CASSQSVTTGELFF
TGTGCCAGCAGCCAGTCCGTTACGACCGGGGAGCTGTTTTTT
>few|.|TRBJ2-5|TRBV6-2/TRBV6-3
CASSYSEETQYF
TGTGCCAGCAGTTACTCGGAAGAGACCCAGTACTTC
>.|TRBD1|TRBJ2-7|TRBV5-6
CANKGQGVDEQYF
TGTGCCAACAAGGGACAGGGGGTGGACGAGCAGTACTTC
>once|TRBD2|TRBJ2-5|TRBV12-3/TRBV12-4
CVSSLVAAGGLRETQYF
TGTGTCAGCAGTTTAGTAGCGGCGGGAGGTCTTCGGGAGACCCAGTACTTC
>.|TRBD1|TRBJ2-1|TRBV6-9
CASNWDRGWNEQFF
TGTGCCAGCAACTGGGACAGGGGTTGGAATGAGCAGTTCTTC
>.|.|TRBJ2-5|TRBV19
CASSIGQGETQYF
TGTGCCAGTAGTATTGGCCAGGGAGAGACCCAGTACTTC
>many|.|TRBJ2-5|TRBV12-3/TRBV12-4
CASSLQGTETQYF
TGTGCCAGCAGTTTACAGGGTACAGAGACCCAGTACTTC
>large|.|TRBJ2-6|TRBV20-1
CSAREGTPSGANVLTF
TGCAGTGCTAGAGAAGGGACGCCCTCTGGGGCCAACGTCCTGACTTTC
>.|.|TRBJ2-1|TRBV11-3
CASSPRTNNEQFF
TGTGCCAGCAGCCCCCGGACTAATAATGAGCAGTTCTTC
>.|TRBD1|TRBJ1-2|TRBV6-1
CASSKLRDRAVTNYGYTF
TGTGCCAGCAGTAAGCTCCGGGACAGGGCAGTCACTAACTATGGCTACACCTTC
>few|.|TRBJ2-7|TRBV7-9
CASSQGWNYEQYF
TGTGCCAGCAGCCAGGGGTGGAACTACGAGCAGTACTTC
>.|.|TRBJ1-2|TRBV20-1
CSANRDYGYTF
TGCAGTGCTAACAGGGACTATGGCTACACCTTC
>few|TRBD2|TRBJ2-7|TRBV27
CASSFAGVSGEQYF
TGTGCCAGCAGTTTTGCGGGAGTATCGGGAGAGCAGTACTTC
>.|.|TRBJ2-5|TRBV27
CASSGTLEVQETQYF
TGTGCCAGCAGTGGGACCCTCGAGGTCCAAGAGACCCAGTACTTC
>few|.|TRBJ2-1|TRBV29-1
CSSRPTGWGLNYPYNEQFF
TGCAGCTCCCGCCCGACAGGCTGGGGCCTGAACTACCCTTACAATGAGCAGTTCTTC
>many|.|TRBJ2-5|TRBV9
CASSPRWAGGQETQYF
TGTGCCAGCAGCCCGCGCTGGGCAGGGGGGCAAGAGACCCAGTACTTC
>many|.|TRBJ2-1|TRBV5-1
CALYNEQFF
TGCGCTTTGTACAATGAGCAGTTCTTC
>many|.|TRBJ1-1|TRBV5-1
CASSLEGSRGANTEAFF
TGCGCCAGCAGCTTGGAAGGTAGTAGAGGGGCTAACACTGAAGCTTTCTTT